This T cell receptor (beta chain) was sequenced in a study of T cell repertoires in cytomegalovirus infection. Study background: Public TCR beta signature analysis indicated the presence of both CMV infection and matching HLA type. Overall study findings and caveats: People with CMV and the relevant HLA were identified by cumulative public TCR beta family frequency.

TCRdb processed the reads anew with MiXCR; each CDR3 protein has one entry. The sample has around 530,000 distinct CDR3 sequences, more than 20% seen once. In this sample, this clonotype turned up a few times. What it binds is not known. J gave up 0 bases and V 0 bases, and 15 bases lay outside the gene matches. Germline assignment: CDR1 MNHEY and CDR2 SVGEGT. This CDR3 region has 22 residues. This receptor was obtained from a human donor in good health (CMV status not recorded). Some clones in this sample may be carry-over from other donors' samples. Material: PBMCs. The V and J genes are TRBV6-2 or TRBV6-3 and TRBJ2-7; 15 nucleotides agree with TRBD2. The CDR3 nucleotides read TGTGCCAGCAGTTACTCGATCAGGTGGACTAGCGGGAGGGCCTGGAGCTCCTACGAGCAGTACTTC. Translated: CASSYSIRWTSGRAWSSYEQYF.